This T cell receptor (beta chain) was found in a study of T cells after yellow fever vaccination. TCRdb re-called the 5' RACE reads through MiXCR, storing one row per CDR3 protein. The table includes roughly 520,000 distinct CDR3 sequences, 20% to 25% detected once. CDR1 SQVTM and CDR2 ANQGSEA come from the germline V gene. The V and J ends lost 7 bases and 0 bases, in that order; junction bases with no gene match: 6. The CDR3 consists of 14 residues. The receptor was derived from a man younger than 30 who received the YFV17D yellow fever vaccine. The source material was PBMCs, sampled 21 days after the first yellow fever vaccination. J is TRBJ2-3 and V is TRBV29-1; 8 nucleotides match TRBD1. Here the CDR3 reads CSDTTGASTDTQYF. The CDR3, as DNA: TGCAGCGACACGACAGGGGCTAGCACAGATACGCAGTATTTT.